This record concerns one TCR beta chain sequence. Its antigen is still unknown. The sample originates from a study of shared clonotypes between healthy human individuals. A CD45RA+ naive subset and a CD45RA-negative memory subset were split from CD4+ cells. General study points: Non-shared clonotypes were found to have lower generation probabilities than the clonotypes that were shared by all four of the sorted-subset donors. Naive CD4 clonotypes were shared across several donors at 5% to 6%.

CDR3 size: 13 residues. V was cut by 0 bases and J by 4 bases, with 7 bases left in between. Germline V gives CDR1 SGHRS, CDR2 YFSETQ. This table comes from immunoSEQ multiplex PCR, and its TCRdb copy is limited to in-frame clones, with some not included. The sample comprises more than 400,000 clones, around 96% of which are singletons, and less than 0.06% rests with the top ten. Sequenced: naive CD4+ T cells sorted from blood. Subset in this sample: CD45RA+ positively selected. The receptor's source is a woman aged 30 to 39 in good health. The rearrangement joins TRBV5-1 to TRBJ2-5; maybe TRBD1 (5 bases). DNA for the CDR3: TGCGCCAGCAGCTTGGCACAGGCAGAGACCCAGTACTTC. Translating it yields CASSLAQAETQYF.